The 25 T cell receptor beta chains below were found in one sample sequenced in a study of CD8 T cells in ankylosing spondylitis. TCRdb reanalysed the 5' RACE reads using MiXCR and keeps one entry per CDR3 protein. The data show 250,000 to 400,000 distinct CDR3 sequences, with 9.5% to 13% seen just once and roughly 9.1% held by the top ten. Material for sequencing was blood, either unsorted or a sorted T cell fraction (not recorded which). The source of these receptors is a female donor with ankylosing spondylitis or in good health (not recorded which).

This clonotype was observed at least ten times. This chain uses TRBV20-1 with TRBJ1-1; 9 bases agree with TRBD1. Germline V CDR1 and CDR2: DFQATT, SNEGSKA (reference sequence). The length of the CDR3 is 17 residues. The V segment lost 1 base and the J segment 0 bases; nucleotides outside the gene matches: 9. CDR3 bases: TGCAGTGCTAGAGGTGTAGACAGGGGGAAGGTGAACACTGAAGCTTTCTTT. Translated, it gives CSARGVDRGKVNTEAFF.

This clonotype was seen at least ten times. This chain links TRBV20-1 with TRBJ2-7; 9 bases line up with TRBD2. After removal of 0 bases from V and 1 base from J, the junction contained 10 bases not matched to a gene. This CDR3 is built from 17 residues. CDR1 is DFQATT and CDR2 is SNEGSKA in the germline V gene (reference sequence). The DNA for the CDR3 is TGCAGTGCTAGAGATGAGGGTAGCGGGGGCGATTCCTACGAGCAGTACTTC. It encodes CSARDEGSGGDSYEQYF.

A few counts support this clonotype. For the CDR3, the DNA is TGCAGCGGTACGAAAGAACAGGGCACCCAAGAGACCCAGTACTTC. Its translation is CSGTKEQGTQETQYF. The genes are TRBV29-1 and TRBJ2-5; D is possibly TRBD1 (6 bases). The V and J ends lost 7 bases and 1 base respectively, with 19 bases between them. The germline CDR1 and CDR2 sequences are SQVTM and ANQGSEA. This CDR3 comprises 15 residues.

This clonotype has ten or more counts. One end of the junction varies from germline; a read error may be responsible. The chain has TRBV5-1 and TRBJ2-4; maybe TRBD2 (6 bases). Germline CDR1 is SGHRS and CDR2 is YFSETQ. This CDR3 spans 15 amino acids. CDR3 in DNA: TGCGCCAGCAGGTTGGTCCCCGGGAGCAAAAACATTCAGTACTTC. It specifies CASRLVPGSKNIQYF.

This clonotype showed up many times. The chain uses TRBV20-1 and TRBJ2-1; 9 nucleotides align to TRBD1. V shed 5 bases, J shed 6 bases, and the junction held 11 bases outside the gene matches. This CDR3 is 15 amino acids long. CDR1 DFQATT and CDR2 SNEGSKA come from the germline V gene (reference sequence). In DNA form, the CDR3 reads TGCAGTGCTTCCGGTCCCGGGACAGGGTTCAATGAGCAGTTCTTC. It is translated as CSASGPGTGFNEQFF.

This clonotype was found many times. In DNA, the CDR3 is TGCAGTGCTAGAGATTCCGCTTTGGCAGATACGCAGTATTTT. Its protein is CSARDSALADTQYF. The rearrangement joins TRBV20-1 to TRBJ2-3, with unresolved D. Germline V CDR1 and CDR2: DFQATT, SNEGSKA (reference sequence). There are 14 residues in the CDR3. Trimming took 0 bases from V and 4 from J, leaving 11 bases between them.

About this clonotype: It may be a read error: a sequence one base away is much more abundant. This rearrangement joins TRBV20-1 to TRBJ1-2, with D tentatively TRBD1 (5 bases). This CDR3 is 17 amino acids long. The germline CDR1 and CDR2 sequences are DFQATT and SNEGSKA (reference sequence). The CDR3 bases are TGCTGTGCTGGGCGGGGCACAGGCAAGTCACCTAACTATGGCTACACCTTC. It yields the protein CCAGRGTGKSPNYGYTF.

This clonotype was seen only a few times. CDR3 DNA: TGTGCCACCAGCGGATCAAAGACGGGACAGGGGGCGGGAGAGCAGTACTTC. Protein product: CATSGSKTGQGAGEQYF. The chain carries TRBV15 and TRBJ2-7; 12 bases agree with TRBD1. Trimming removed 5 bases from V and 7 bases from J; junction bases left unmatched: 15. The germline V gene has CDR1 LNHNV and CDR2 YYDKDF (reference sequence). CDR3 length: 17 amino acids.

Note on this clonotype: With a much larger clone just one base away, this may be a read error. The chain links TRBV10-3 to TRBJ1-1; TRBD1 might be the D (5 bases). Trimming took 0 bases from V and 7 from J, leaving 12 bases between them. CDR3 length: 14 amino acids. Germline CDR1 and CDR2: ENHRY and SYGVKD. CDR3 in amino acids: CAISESTQTDEAFF. In nucleotides, the CDR3 is TGTGCCATCAGTGAGTCGACCCAGACAGATGAAGCTTTCTTT.

This clonotype was detected ten times or more. This rearrangement joins TRBV28 to TRBJ2-3, with 7 bases identical to TRBD1. V lost 5 bases and J lost 7; bases outside the gene matches: 9. The CDR3 has 14 amino acids. Germline V CDR1 and CDR2: MDHEN, SYDVKM. The CDR3 spells CASSLRTGRYTQYF. The CDR3 DNA follows: TGTGCCAGCAGTCTTCGGACAGGAAGATATACGCAGTATTTT.

This clonotype was counted at least ten times. The chain combines TRBV10-2 with TRBJ1-5, with 9 bases aligning to TRBD1. The CDR3 loop spans 13 amino acids. Germline CDR1 is WSHSY and CDR2 is SAAADI. V lost 6 bases, J lost 6 bases, and 3 bases stayed unmatched. CDR3 loop: CASSPGQGQPQHF. The CDR3 DNA reads TGCGCCAGCAGCCCGGGACAGGGTCAGCCCCAGCATTTT.

The V gene is TRBV20-1, the J gene TRBJ2-1, with D perhaps TRBD1 (6 bases). Germline values: CDR1 DFQATT, CDR2 SNEGSKA (reference sequence). CDR3 length equals 13 residues. CDR3 in DNA: TGCAGCGAAGGCAGGGGAGTGGGTGCTGAGCAGTTCTTC. This translates into CSEGRGVGAEQFF.

This clonotype was counted ten times or more. The chain carries TRBV10-3 and TRBJ2-1; 10 positions match TRBD2. Germline CDR1 reads ENHRY; CDR2 reads SYGVKD. V trimming: 4 bases; J trimming: 8 bases; junction bases outside the gene matches: 20. The CDR3 is made up of 19 amino acids. CDR3 nucleotides: TGTGCCATCAGTGGGGCGCTAGCGGGAGTCAGTATCGGTGTGTATGAGCAGTTCTTC. Amino acids: CAISGALAGVSIGVYEQFF.

This clonotype was counted many times. The chain uses TRBV20-1 and TRBJ2-1; D gene uncertain. V lost 1 base, J lost 6 bases, and 4 bases lay in between. The CDR3 totals 11 residues. The germline V gene has CDR1 DFQATT and CDR2 SNEGSKA (reference sequence). CDR3 DNA sequence: TGCAGTGCTAGAGCCTTCAATGAGCAGTTCTTC. It codes for CSARAFNEQFF.

The V and J genes are TRBV7-9 and TRBJ2-3; 8 bases are a match to TRBD1. The CDR3 runs to 16 residues. Germline assignment: CDR1 SEHNR and CDR2 FQNEAQ (reference sequence). V was clipped by 4 bases and J by 2 bases; unmatched bases: 8. The DNA for the CDR3 is TGTGCCAGCAGCTCGACAGGGGCTTTCCTCACAGATACGCAGTATTTT. Translation gives CASSSTGAFLTDTQYF. The full variable domain, rest sourced from reference TRBV7-9 and TRBJ2-3, is DTGVSQNPRHKITKRGQNVTFRCDPISEHNRLYWYRQTLGQGPEFLTYFQNEAQLEKSRLLSDRFSAERPKGSFSTLEIQRTEQGDSAMYLCASSSTGAFLTDTQYFGPGTRLTVL.

Only one count was recorded for this clonotype. The chain links TRBV30 to TRBJ2-3; the D is unclear. The CDR3 totals 13 residues. V was trimmed by 2 bases and J by 2 bases, leaving 8 bases between them. Per the germline V gene, CDR1 is GTSNPN and CDR2 is SVGIG (reference sequence). The CDR3: CAWSSENTDTQYF. DNA of the CDR3: TGTGCCTGGAGTTCGGAAAACACAGATACGCAGTATTTT.

This clonotype appeared a few times. This chain connects TRBV20-1 to TRBJ1-1; tentatively, D is TRBD1 (5 bases). CDR1 DFQATT and CDR2 SNEGSKA come from the germline V gene (reference sequence). V was cut by 6 bases and J by 8 bases, with 22 bases left in between. The CDR3 loop spans 14 amino acids. The CDR3 DNA follows: TGCAGTGCATTAAGGGACCCCGGTTTTTTAGAAGCTTTCTTT. This codes for CSALRDPGFLEAFF.

This clonotype occurred a few times. V and J are TRBV12-3 or TRBV12-4 and TRBJ2-1, with no clear D. The CDR3 runs 15 residues. The V end lost 7 bases, the J end lost 2 bases, and 15 bases lay between the germline ends. CDR3 region: CASILTHTTYNEQFF. The CDR3 DNA is TGTGCCAGCATTCTAACCCATACAACCTACAATGAGCAGTTCTTC.

The sample holds many counts of this clonotype. The chain employs TRBV20-1 and TRBJ2-1, with unresolved D. Germline loops: CDR1 DFQATT, CDR2 SNEGSKA (reference sequence). The CDR3 totals 12 residues. The V end was cut by 4 bases, the J end by 7 bases, with 11 bases between. CDR3 sequence reads: CSAKRSLNEQFF. In DNA form, the CDR3 reads TGCAGTGCTAAACGCAGTCTGAATGAGCAGTTCTTC.

This clonotype was counted ten times or more. This sequence joins TRBV15 and TRBJ2-1, with 8 bases aligning to TRBD2. CDR1 is LNHNV and CDR2 is YYDKDF in the germline V gene (reference sequence). V shed 1 base and J 3 bases; nucleotides not matched to a gene: 14. The CDR3 extends over 19 amino acids. The CDR3 loop is CATSRVSGGSKISYNEQFF. The CDR3 nucleotides read TGTGCCACCAGCAGAGTTTCGGGAGGGTCCAAAATTAGCTACAATGAGCAGTTCTTC.

This CDR3 reads CASSLGPGIETQYF. The CDR3 DNA sequence: TGTGCCAGCAGCTTGGGGCCAGGGATAGAGACCCAGTACTTC. The chain carries TRBV5-5 and TRBJ2-5; D is perhaps TRBD1 (5 bases). CDR3 size: 14 residues. V was shortened by 0 bases and J by 4 bases, with 10 bases between the two germline ends. The V gene's germline CDR1 is SGHKS and CDR2 YYEKEE (reference sequence). The whole variable domain, filled in from reference TRBV5-5 and TRBJ2-5, reads DAGVTQSPTHLIKTRGQQVTLRCSPISGHKSVSWYQQVLGQGPQFIFQYYEKEERGRGNFPDRFSARQFPNYSSELNVNALLLGDSALYLCASSLGPGIETQYFGPGTRLLVL.

At least ten counts were recorded for this clonotype. This chain joins TRBV7-9 and TRBJ1-1; 7 nucleotides agree with TRBD1. J lost 5 bases, V lost 5 bases, and 14 bases had no gene match. The CDR3 spans 16 residues. CDR1 SEHNR and CDR2 FQNEAQ come from the germline V gene (reference sequence). CDR3: CASSPSGKGATTEAFF. DNA for the CDR3: TGTGCCAGCAGCCCTAGCGGAAAGGGGGCGACGACTGAAGCTTTCTTT.

A note on this clonotype: At one of its ends the junction is not consistent with the germline gene, which may arise from a read error. CDR3 nucleotides: TGTGCCAGCAGACCAGACGACAATCAGCAGTTCTTC. It is translated as CASRPDDNQQFF. The chain uses TRBV2 and TRBJ2-1; D is uncertain. Germline V gene sequence: CDR1 SNHLY, CDR2 FYNNEI. CDR3 size: 12 residues. Looking up the rest from reference TRBV2 and TRBJ2-1 gives the full variable domain: EPEVTQTPSHQVTQMGQEVILRCVPISNHLYFYWYRQILGQKVEFLVSFYNNEISEKSEIFDDQFSVERPDGSNFTLKIRSTKLEDSAMYFCASRPDDNQQFFGPGTRLTVL.

This clonotype has ten or more counts. J is TRBJ2-1 and V is TRBV7-2; 7 bases fit TRBD2. CDR3 size: 16 residues. Germline lookup yields CDR1 SGHTA and CDR2 FQGNSA. The V gene end was trimmed by 5 bases and the J gene end by 6 bases; junction bases not matched to a gene: 13. CDR3 DNA sequence: TGTGCCAGCAGCCCAAGACTAGCCGATACCACCAATGAGCAGTTCTTC. Protein product: CASSPRLADTTNEQFF.

This clonotype was counted between two and nine times. The V gene is TRBV7-2, the J gene TRBJ2-3; 11 bases are shared with TRBD2. V lost 4 bases, J lost 6 bases, and 6 bases stayed unmatched. The CDR3 is made up of 15 amino acids. CDR1 is SGHTA, CDR2 FQGNSA, per germline. In nucleotides, the CDR3 is TGTGCCAGCAGCTCAACGCCTAGCGGGAGGGATACGCAGTATTTT. This gives the protein CASSSTPSGRDTQYF.